A single sample is the source of the 26 T cell receptor beta chains below, sequenced in a study of early T cells in non-severe SARS-CoV-2 infection. Via MiXCR, TCRdb re-called the 5' RACE reads, giving one row per CDR3 protein. Among 45,000 to 75,000 distinct CDR3 sequences listed, approximately 12% were seen once. Sequencing was carried out using whole blood. The receptors originated from an adult who was a healthcare worker with PCR-confirmed SARS-CoV-2 infection or an uninfected control (not recorded which).

The chain carries TRBV6-1 and TRBJ1-1; D might be TRBD1 (5 bases). V lost 7 bases to trimming and J lost 0 bases, with 12 bases between them. Germline V lookup: CDR1 MNHNS, CDR2 SASEGT. This CDR3 is built from 14 residues. CDR3 sequence: CASIWGGVNTEAFF. The DNA for the CDR3 is TGTGCCAGCATCTGGGGGGGGGTGAACACTGAAGCTTTCTTT.

V usage is TRBV29-1 and J usage is TRBJ2-3; 8 positions agree with TRBD2. The J segment lost 2 bases and the V segment lost 2 bases, leaving 3 bases of the junction unmatched. This CDR3 is built from 14 residues. CDR1 is SQVTM, CDR2 ANQGSEA, per germline. The CDR3 protein is CSVELAGITDTQYF. DNA of the CDR3: TGCAGCGTTGAATTAGCGGGAATCACAGATACGCAGTATTTT.

This clonotype showed up just a few times. The chain joins TRBV25-1 to TRBJ2-1, with no clear D. Germline V gene data show CDR1 as MGHDK and CDR2 as SYGVNS. Trimming left V 2 bases short and J 6 bases short, with 2 bases between. This CDR3 spans 11 amino acids. CDR3 protein: CASSEINEQFF. The CDR3 DNA reads TGTGCCAGCAGTGAAATCAATGAGCAGTTCTTC.

This clonotype was counted ten times or more. This chain joins TRBV29-1 and TRBJ2-4, with 10 bases that match TRBD2. Germline trimming cut 7 bases from V and 5 bases from J; bases unmatched to any gene: 5. The CDR3 runs 13 residues. Germline assignment: CDR1 SQVTM and CDR2 ANQGSEA. The CDR3 is CSAGLAVENIQYF. The CDR3 coding sequence is TGCAGCGCAGGACTAGCGGTCGAAAACATTCAGTACTTC.

This clonotype was counted a few times. The V call is TRBV3-1, the J call TRBJ2-5, with TRBD2 matching over 8 bases. This CDR3 has 17 amino acids. The trim removed 0 bases at V and 4 bases at J, leaving 10 bases unmatched. Germline values: CDR1 LGHDT, CDR2 YNNKEL (reference sequence). As DNA, the CDR3 is TGTGCCAGCAGCCAAGATAGAAGACTAGCGTTGGGAGAGACCCAGTACTTC. Protein product: CASSQDRRLALGETQYF.

The chain uses TRBV6-6 and TRBJ2-5, with D perhaps matching TRBD1 (7 bases). This CDR3 has 14 residues. Trimming took off 0 bases at V and 6 bases at J, with 11 bases between the two ends. From germline, CDR1 is MNHNY and CDR2 SVGAGI (reference sequence). As DNA, the CDR3 is TGTGCCAGCAGTTACTCGCCAGGGGGGAAGACCCAGTACTTC. Amino acid sequence: CASSYSPGGKTQYF.

This clonotype was observed many times. The rearrangement uses TRBV20-1 and TRBJ1-2, with D tentatively TRBD1 (5 bases). The CDR3 covers 13 residues. Germline CDR1 reads DFQATT; CDR2 reads SNEGSKA (reference sequence). V was cut by 3 bases and J by 1 base, with 9 bases left in between. CDR3 sequence: CSARETVNYGYTF. CDR3 DNA: TGCAGTGCTAGGGAGACAGTTAACTATGGCTACACCTTC.

This clonotype was seen more than once but under ten times. The chain carries TRBV29-1 and TRBJ1-1; TRBD1 is a possible D gene (6 bases). V was shortened by 7 bases and J by 1 base, with 19 bases between the two germline ends. Germline CDR1 and CDR2: SQVTM and ANQGSEA. The CDR3 loop spans 15 amino acids. The CDR3 spells CSAALLMGQNTEAFF. CDR3 in DNA: TGCAGCGCTGCCCTTCTTATGGGACAGAACACTGAAGCTTTCTTT.

The chain carries TRBV2 and TRBJ2-5; no firm D call. The CDR3 length is 13 residues. The germline V and J ends were trimmed by 5 bases and 5 bases, with 12 bases remaining between them. Germline V gives CDR1 SNHLY, CDR2 FYNNEI. DNA for the CDR3: TGTGCCAGCAGTCAAACCGCCCAGGAGACCCAGTACTTC. It encodes CASSQTAQETQYF. The complete variable domain, with remaining parts taken from reference TRBV2 and TRBJ2-5, reads EPEVTQTPSHQVTQMGQEVILRCVPISNHLYFYWYRQILGQKVEFLVSFYNNEISEKSEIFDDQFSVERPDGSNFTLKIRSTKLEDSAMYFCASSQTAQETQYFGPGTRLLVL.

This clonotype was found many times. V gene TRBV6-1 combines with J gene TRBJ1-5, with 10 nucleotides matching TRBD1. The V gene's germline CDR1 is MNHNS and CDR2 SASEGT. V lost 6 bases, J lost 7 bases, and 6 bases stayed unmatched. CDR3 length: 14 amino acids. For the CDR3, the DNA is TGTGCCAGCAGAGACAGGGGGCTTGAACAGCCCCAGCATTTT. Translated, it gives CASRDRGLEQPQHF.

The sample holds a few counts of this clonotype. The J gene is TRBJ2-1, the V gene TRBV6-2 or TRBV6-3; no reliable D call. CDR3 size: 15 residues. Germline CDR1 MNHEY, CDR2 SVGEGT. V lost 4 bases to trimming and J lost 6 bases, with 16 bases between them. Written as DNA, the CDR3 is TGTGCCAGCAGTTCCTGGACCGACCCGAGCAATGAGCAGTTCTTC. This translates into CASSSWTDPSNEQFF.

The rearrangement links TRBV5-1 to TRBJ2-5, with 9 bases matching TRBD1. The J segment lost 4 bases and the V segment lost 2 bases, leaving 9 bases of the junction unmatched. The CDR3 has 16 amino acids. Germline CDR1 is SGHRS and CDR2 is YFSETQ. Here the CDR3 DNA reads TGCGCCAGCAGCTTAGTATTGACAGGGGGAGGAGAGACCCAGTACTTC. As protein: CASSLVLTGGGETQYF.

The gene calls are TRBV15 and TRBJ1-6, with 7 positions matching TRBD1. The length of the CDR3 is 15 residues. After removal of 0 bases from V and 8 bases from J, the junction contained 4 bases not matched to a gene. Germline V gene sequence: CDR1 LNHNV, CDR2 YYDKDF (reference sequence). The CDR3 loop reads CATSRDGQEYSPLHF. The CDR3 bases are TGTGCCACCAGCAGAGATGGACAGGAATATTCACCCCTCCACTTT.

This clonotype was detected a few times. The chain has TRBV7-9 and TRBJ1-6; D gene unclear. Between the trimmed V and J ends, which lost 1 base and 8 bases, there was a span of 6 bases. Germline-derived CDR1 and CDR2 are SEHNR and FQNEAQ (reference sequence). The CDR3 runs to 13 residues. The CDR3 loop reads CASSLDGDSPLHF. CDR3 DNA: TGTGCCAGCAGCTTAGATGGAGATTCACCCCTCCACTTT.

This clonotype showed up just a few times. The chain uses TRBV28 and TRBJ2-7; TRBD1 might be the D (6 bases). CDR1 is MDHEN, CDR2 SYDVKM, per germline. Trimming cost V 3 bases and J 1 base, with 13 bases left between them. This CDR3 is 15 amino acids long. The CDR3 is CASSLWDKLSYEQYF. DNA for the CDR3: TGTGCCAGCAGTTTGTGGGACAAACTATCCTACGAGCAGTACTTC.

The CDR3 is CASSVPGQGFNTGELFF. CDR3 coding DNA: TGTGCCAGCAGTGTCCCGGGACAGGGCTTTAACACCGGGGAGCTGTTTTTT. The chain couples TRBV6-1 to TRBJ2-2; 9 nucleotides line up with TRBD1. The CDR3 spans 17 residues. Germline V gene sequence: CDR1 MNHNS, CDR2 SASEGT. Trimming took 4 bases from V and 2 from J; bases not matched to a gene: 8.

This clonotype was counted a few times. This sequence joins TRBV18 and TRBJ2-1; 8 nucleotides agree with TRBD2. The trim removed 0 bases at V and 3 bases at J, leaving 1 base unmatched. The CDR3 loop spans 15 amino acids. CDR1 is KGHSH, CDR2 LQKENI, per germline. CDR3 protein: CASSPPAGGYNEQFF. The DNA for the CDR3 is TGTGCCAGCTCACCACCCGCGGGAGGCTACAATGAGCAGTTCTTC.

This clonotype was picked up many times. This chain connects TRBV2 to TRBJ2-3; D is undetermined. Trimming took off 2 bases at V and 4 bases at J, with 4 bases between the two ends. This CDR3 contains 12 residues. Germline V gives CDR1 SNHLY, CDR2 FYNNEI. CDR3: CASSEMSDTQYF. The CDR3 DNA is TGTGCCAGCAGTGAAATGTCAGATACGCAGTATTTT.

This clonotype was found a few times. V gene TRBV20-1 combines with J gene TRBJ1-1; D gene uncertain. This CDR3 has 13 residues. The germline CDR1 and CDR2 sequences are DFQATT and SNEGSKA (reference sequence). The germline V and J ends were trimmed by 5 bases and 0 bases, with 10 bases remaining between them. The CDR3 DNA follows: TGCAGTGCTTCGGTGGGGTTGAACACTGAAGCTTTCTTT. Translation: CSASVGLNTEAFF.

The V gene is TRBV10-3, the J gene TRBJ2-7; TRBD2 matches 7 bases. Trimming removed 0 bases from V and 5 bases from J; junction bases left unmatched: 13. This CDR3 contains 17 residues. Looked up from germline, CDR1 is ENHRY and CDR2 is SYGVKD. CDR3 region: CAISESEGLVGGHEQYF. The CDR3 nucleotides are TGTGCCATCAGTGAGTCGGAAGGACTAGTGGGAGGACACGAGCAGTACTTC.

This clonotype showed up just once. One junction end disagrees with the germline gene, perhaps due to a read error. The rearrangement uses TRBV16 and TRBJ2-1, with D unclear. Germline V gene lookup returns CDR1 KGHSY and CDR2 FQNENV. This CDR3 spans 11 amino acids. The CDR3 protein is CVSSQFGEQFF. The DNA for the CDR3 is TGTGTCAGCAGCCAATTTGGTGAGCAGTTCTTC.

The chain uses TRBV14 and TRBJ2-1, with TRBD2 as a possible D gene (5 bases). Germline CDR1 SGHDN, CDR2 FVKESK. The CDR3 extends over 15 amino acids. V shed 4 bases and J shed 4 bases, with 14 bases lying between them. Here the CDR3 DNA reads TGTGCCAGCAGCCCCCCGGGGTTTGGGTACAATGAGCAGTTCTTC. Residues: CASSPPGFGYNEQFF.

This clonotype was seen many times. The gene calls are TRBV6-6 and TRBJ2-7; the D is unclear. The CDR3 runs 13 residues. The V and J ends lost 8 bases and 6 bases respectively, with 17 bases between them. Germline V lookup: CDR1 MNHNY, CDR2 SVGAGI (reference sequence). The CDR3 reads CASGAGSLIEQYF. Written as DNA, the CDR3 is TGTGCCAGCGGCGCTGGGTCCCTCATCGAGCAGTACTTC.

The V gene is TRBV4-2, the J gene TRBJ2-1, with 10 bases lining up with TRBD1. Trimming took 3 bases from V and 5 from J; bases not matched to a gene: 4. Germline values: CDR1 LGHNA, CDR2 YNFKEQ. This CDR3 contains 15 residues. CDR3 nucleotide sequence: TGTGCCAGCAGCCACCCTGGACAGGGGGACAATGAGCAGTTCTTC. It translates to CASSHPGQGDNEQFF.

The rearrangement joins TRBV5-1 to TRBJ2-2, with 8 positions matching TRBD1. Trimming at V came to 2 bases and at J to 6 bases, leaving 3 bases not matched to a gene. The CDR3 length is 14 residues. Germline CDR1 and CDR2: SGHRS and YFSETQ. The DNA for the CDR3 is TGCGCCAGCAGCTTTGGACAGGGATCCGGGGAGCTGTTTTTT. Translation gives CASSFGQGSGELFF.

The chain employs TRBV5-4 and TRBJ2-7; unclear D gene. This CDR3 has 11 residues. Deletions cut 3 bases from V and 4 bases from J, with 5 bases between. The germline gives CDR1 SGHNT, CDR2 YYREEE (reference sequence). CDR3 coding DNA: TGTGCCAGCAGCTCGCAATACGAGCAGTACTTC. As protein: CASSSQYEQYF. The complete variable domain, with remaining parts taken from reference TRBV5-4 and TRBJ2-7, reads ETGVTQSPTHLIKTRGQQVTLRCSSQSGHNTVSWYQQALGQGPQFIFQYYREEENGRGNFPPRFSGLQFPNYSSELNVNALELDDSALYLCASSSQYEQYFGPGTRLTVT.